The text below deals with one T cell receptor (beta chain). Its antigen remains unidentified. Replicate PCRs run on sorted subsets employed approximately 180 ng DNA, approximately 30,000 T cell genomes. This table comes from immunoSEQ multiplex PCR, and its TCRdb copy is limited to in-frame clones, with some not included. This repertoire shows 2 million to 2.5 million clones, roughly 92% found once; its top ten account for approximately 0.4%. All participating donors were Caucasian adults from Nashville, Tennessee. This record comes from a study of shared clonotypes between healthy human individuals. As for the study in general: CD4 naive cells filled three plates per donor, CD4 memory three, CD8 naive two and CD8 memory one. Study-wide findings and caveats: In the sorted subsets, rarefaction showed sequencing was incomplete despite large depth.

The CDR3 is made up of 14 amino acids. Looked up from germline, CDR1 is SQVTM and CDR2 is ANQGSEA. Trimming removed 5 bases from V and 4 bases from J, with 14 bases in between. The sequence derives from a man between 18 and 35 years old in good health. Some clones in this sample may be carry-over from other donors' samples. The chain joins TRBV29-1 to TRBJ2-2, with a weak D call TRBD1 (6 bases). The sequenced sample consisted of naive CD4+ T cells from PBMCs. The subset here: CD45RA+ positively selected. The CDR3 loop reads CSVKGVWGTGELFF. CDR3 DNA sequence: TGCAGCGTTAAGGGGGTGTGGGGCACCGGGGAGCTGTTTTTT.